These 9 T cell receptor beta chains came from one sample sequenced in a study of T cells in Graves' hyperthyroidism and ophthalmopathy. From RNA transcripts, TCR beta CDR3 regions were amplified. During a first-round RT-PCR of the TCR CDR3, the HTBI primer set was used. TCRdb analysed the multiplex PCR reads with MiXCR anew, one entry per CDR3 protein. This sample yields 90,000 to 120,000 distinct CDR3 sequences, of which roughly 15% are seen a single time; 35% to 45% belongs to the top ten. The sequencing input was blood. These receptors were taken from a woman between 50 and 59 years old with Graves' hyperthyroidism.

In this sample, this clonotype turned up many times. The chain employs TRBV19 and TRBJ1-1, with 9 bases aligning to TRBD1. CDR3 length: 15 amino acids. Per the germline V gene, CDR1 is LNHDA and CDR2 is SQIVND (reference sequence). The V segment lost 3 bases and the J segment 1 base; nucleotides outside the gene matches: 3. CDR3 coding DNA: TGTGCCAGTAGTATCGTGGGACAGGGGAACACTGAAGCTTTCTTT. The encoded protein is CASSIVGQGNTEAFF.

This clonotype occurred many times. The chain uses TRBV20-1 and TRBJ1-1; D may be TRBD1 (6 bases). CDR3 length: 17 residues. V was shortened by 5 bases and J by 1 base, with 23 bases between the two germline ends. Germline V lookup: CDR1 DFQATT, CDR2 SNEGSKA (reference sequence). The CDR3 DNA reads TGCAGTGCTCCCCATGGACAGAGGAGCAGGTCGAACACTGAAGCTTTCTTT. Its protein product is CSAPHGQRSRSNTEAFF.

This clonotype was found a few times. The V call is TRBV3-1, the J call TRBJ2-7, with a tentative D call TRBD2 (5 bases). From germline, CDR1 is LGHDT and CDR2 YNNKEL (reference sequence). V was cut by 4 bases and J by 8 bases, with 21 bases left in between. The CDR3 has 15 residues. DNA for the CDR3: TGTGCCAGCAGCCCCCGCGTAAGGCTCGGGGTTCAGCAGTACGTC. This sequence encodes CASSPRVRLGVQQYV.

This clonotype was detected many times. The rearrangement uses TRBV20-1 and TRBJ2-1; 8 nucleotides align to TRBD2. J gave up 6 bases and V 5 bases, and 3 bases lay outside the gene matches. From germline, CDR1 is DFQATT and CDR2 SNEGSKA (reference sequence). The CDR3 loop spans 12 amino acids. In DNA form, the CDR3 reads TGCAGTGCTTGGCTAGCGGGCAATGAGCAGTTCTTC. It codes for CSAWLAGNEQFF.

This clonotype was recorded at least ten times. The chain uses TRBV28 and TRBJ2-1; a possible D gene is TRBD2 (6 bases). V dropped 10 bases and J dropped 4 bases, with 11 bases sitting between them. Germline CDR1 reads MDHEN; CDR2 reads SYDVKM. The length of the CDR3 is 12 residues. The CDR3 reads CATQRVYNEQFF. CDR3 in DNA: TGTGCCACCCAGCGGGTGTACAATGAGCAGTTCTTC.

CDR3 nucleotide sequence: TGTGCCAGCAGTTTAGGGCTAGCGGGATTTAACTACGAGCAGTACTTC. Residues: CASSLGLAGFNYEQYF. V usage is TRBV12-3 or TRBV12-4 and J usage is TRBJ2-7, with 9 bases fitting TRBD2. The CDR3 has 16 amino acids. Unmatched junction bases numbered 7, after V lost 1 base and J lost 3 bases.

This clonotype was recorded a few times. DNA of the CDR3: TGTGCCAGCAGCCCGGGCGGCGGGAGAGGGGAGGATGAGCAGTTCTTC. It is translated as CASSPGGGRGEDEQFF. The rearrangement joins TRBV5-4 to TRBJ2-1; 7 bases fit TRBD2. The J segment lost 8 bases and the V segment lost 4 bases, leaving 15 bases of the junction unmatched. Germline assignment: CDR1 SGHNT and CDR2 YYREEE (reference sequence). The CDR3 is 16 residues long.

This clonotype was seen many times. The rearrangement joins TRBV12-3 or TRBV12-4 to TRBJ2-7, with 14 bases matching TRBD2. The CDR3 runs to 18 residues. Trimming removed 4 bases from V and 3 bases from J; junction bases left unmatched: 11. For the CDR3, the DNA is TGTGCCAGCAGTTCACCGGGACTAGCGGGAGCGTCTCTCTACGAGCAGTACTTC. This gives the protein CASSSPGLAGASLYEQYF.

There are many counts of this clonotype. The V gene is TRBV28, the J gene TRBJ2-6, with D tentatively TRBD2 (5 bases). The CDR3 totals 15 residues. Germline V gene sequence: CDR1 MDHEN, CDR2 SYDVKM. V was clipped by 6 bases and J by 3 bases, with 12 bases between them. This CDR3 reads CASSRRTLGANVLTF. The CDR3 bases are TGTGCCAGCAGCCGCAGGACTCTTGGGGCCAACGTCCTGACTTTC.